These 19 T cell receptor beta chains share one sample of origin, sequenced in a study of T cell responses to AZD1222 COVID-19 vaccine. Libraries were prepared by immunoSEQ multiplex PCR; TCRdb keeps only in-frame clonotypes and omits some of them. The sample has more than 150,000 clones; 94% are singletons. The source material was peripheral blood, sampled 28 days after the second AZD1222 dose. Receptor source: an adult who received the AZD1222 COVID-19 vaccine.

The chain uses TRBV4-1 and TRBJ2-2; a possible D gene is TRBD1 (6 bases). V was shortened by 2 bases and J by 1 base, with 11 bases between the two germline ends. The CDR3 has 16 residues. CDR1 is MGHRA, CDR2 YSYEKL, per germline. The CDR3 reads CASSQPTGMNTGELFF. In DNA form, the CDR3 reads TGCGCCAGCAGCCAACCTACAGGGATGAACACCGGGGAGCTGTTTTTT.

This sequence joins TRBV19 and TRBJ1-2; 10 bases are shared with TRBD1. Trimming cost V 2 bases and J 4 bases; bases outside gene matches: 10. The CDR3 spans 17 residues. Germline values: CDR1 LNHDA, CDR2 SQIVND (reference sequence). CDR3 in DNA: TGTGCCAGTAGTATAAGGGGACAGGGGACCTCGGGCTATGGCTACACCTTC. This sequence encodes CASSIRGQGTSGYGYTF.

The chain carries TRBV5-1 and TRBJ1-4; the D is unclear. CDR1 SGHRS and CDR2 YFSETQ come from the germline V gene. Trimming took off 0 bases at V and 5 bases at J, with 11 bases between the two ends. This CDR3 spans 15 amino acids. The chain's CDR3 is CASSLALLGNEKLFF. CDR3 nucleotide sequence: TGCGCCAGCAGCTTGGCCTTACTAGGGAATGAAAAACTGTTTTTT.

This rearrangement joins TRBV2 to TRBJ1-2, with D unresolved. V was cut by 3 bases and J by 7 bases, with 6 bases left in between. The CDR3 runs 11 residues. In germline, CDR1 is SNHLY, CDR2 FYNNEI. The CDR3 loop reads CASSDSPGYTF. CDR3 sequence (DNA): TGTGCCAGCAGTGACTCGCCTGGCTACACCTTC.

The CDR3 protein is CASSVAAVEFYGYTF. The CDR3 bases are TGTGCCAGCAGCGTAGCGGCGGTCGAGTTCTATGGCTACACCTTC. V gene TRBV9 combines with J gene TRBJ1-2; no clear D gene. The CDR3 consists of 15 residues. Trimming stripped 0 bases from V and 4 bases from J, with 13 bases between. Per germline, CDR1 SGDLS and CDR2 YYNGEE.

This chain connects TRBV5-1 to TRBJ1-2; D is undetermined. CDR1 and CDR2 from the germline V gene are SGHRS and YFSETQ. This CDR3 has 16 amino acids. V was trimmed by 5 bases and J by 8 bases, leaving 25 bases between them. CDR3 in amino acids: CASRDEVGLSSDGYTF. The DNA of the CDR3 is TGCGCCAGCAGGGACGAGGTGGGCCTCAGTTCGGACGGCTACACCTTC.

J is TRBJ2-7 and V is TRBV27; D is unclear. Trimming shortened V by 3 bases and J by 0 bases, and 12 bases separated the two germline ends. Per germline, CDR1 MNHEY and CDR2 SMNVEV (reference sequence). The CDR3 is 15 amino acids. The CDR3 reads CASSLRRSGSYEQYF. CDR3 nucleotide sequence: TGTGCCAGCAGTTTGCGAAGGTCGGGCTCCTACGAGCAGTACTTC.

The chain uses TRBV5-5 and TRBJ2-7; D not resolved. The V end lost 2 bases, the J end lost 1 base, and 7 bases lay between the germline ends. The CDR3 contains 13 residues. The germline V gene encodes CDR1 SGHKS and CDR2 YYEKEE (reference sequence). The CDR3 sequence: CASSFAVSYEQYF. The CDR3 DNA follows: TGTGCCAGCAGCTTTGCCGTTTCCTACGAGCAGTACTTC.

The V and J genes are TRBV5-1 and TRBJ2-1; 8 bases map to TRBD1. The CDR3 loop spans 15 amino acids. Germline CDR1 SGHRS, CDR2 YFSETQ. After removal of 3 bases from V and 2 bases from J, the junction contained 4 bases not matched to a gene. The CDR3 is CASSSGQGPYNEQFF. The CDR3 DNA reads as TGCGCCAGCAGCTCCGGACAGGGCCCCTACAATGAGCAGTTCTTC.

V usage is TRBV11-3 and J usage is TRBJ1-2; D ambiguous. V was trimmed by 3 bases and J by 7 bases, leaving 12 bases between them. The CDR3 has 13 amino acids. Germline V gene sequence: CDR1 SGHNT, CDR2 YENEEA. The CDR3 DNA sequence: TGTGCCAGCAGCTTCGAGGGAAGGTCTGGCTACACCTTC. Its translation: CASSFEGRSGYTF.

This clone was observed a few times. This chain connects TRBV7-6 to TRBJ2-1, with D maybe TRBD2 (5 bases). V lost 2 bases and J lost 0, with 8 bases in between. CDR1 and CDR2 from the germline V gene are SGHVS and FNYEAQ. This CDR3 has 15 residues. DNA for the CDR3: TGTGCCAGCAGCTTAACGGGAAGCTCCTACAATGAGCAGTTCTTC. Protein sequence: CASSLTGSSYNEQFF.

The chain couples TRBV3-1 (or the pseudogene TRBV3-2) to TRBJ1-5; 7 bases line up with TRBD1. This CDR3 comprises 16 residues. J lost 0 bases, V lost 9 bases, and 11 bases had no gene match. Germline V CDR1 and CDR2: LGHDT, YNNKEL (reference sequence). The CDR3 loop reads CARFRDRPSSNQPQHF. The DNA of the CDR3 is TGTGCCAGATTCCGGGACAGACCTTCTAGCAATCAGCCCCAGCATTTT.

This clone was counted a single time. The chain couples TRBV3-1 (or the pseudogene TRBV3-2) to TRBJ2-7, with 7 bases identical to TRBD2. The V segment lost 5 bases and the J segment 11 bases; nucleotides outside the gene matches: 9. Looked up from germline, CDR1 is LGHDT and CDR2 is YNNKEL (reference sequence). This CDR3 has 12 amino acids. The chain's CDR3 is CASSFKATSKYF. The CDR3 DNA is TGTGCCAGCAGCTTCAAGGCGACTAGCAAGTACTTC.

This CDR3 is CASRRLQENQPQHF. The CDR3 nucleotides read TGTGCCAGCAGGAGACTACAGGAAAATCAGCCCCAGCATTTT. V gene TRBV6-5 combines with J gene TRBJ1-5; tentative D call: TRBD1 (5 bases). The CDR3 is 14 amino acids. V lost 6 bases and J 4 bases, leaving 13 bases between the germline ends. Germline loops: CDR1 MNHEY, CDR2 SVGAGI.

This chain uses TRBV2 with TRBJ2-1, with 12 positions matching TRBD2. The V gene end was trimmed by 6 bases and the J gene end by 4 bases; junction bases not matched to a gene: 1. Germline-derived CDR1 and CDR2 are SNHLY and FYNNEI. The CDR3 has 14 amino acids. The CDR3 is CASSGTSGYNEQFF. The DNA for the CDR3 is TGTGCCAGCAGCGGGACTAGCGGGTACAATGAGCAGTTCTTC.

This clone was seen a few times. The chain uses TRBV15 and TRBJ2-2; D may be TRBD2 (5 bases). The CDR3 contains 17 residues. The ends were cut back, 5 bases at V and 5 bases at J, with 21 bases in the middle. The germline V gene encodes CDR1 LNHNV and CDR2 YYDKDF (reference sequence). The CDR3 here is CATSPRLEKGETGELFF. As DNA, the CDR3 is TGTGCCACCAGCCCGAGATTGGAGAAGGGAGAGACCGGGGAGCTGTTTTTT. Combining the CDR3 with reference TRBV15 and TRBJ2-2 gives the whole variable domain DAMVIQNPRYQVTQFGKPVTLSCSQTLNHNVMYWYQQKSSQAPKLLFHYYDKDFNNEADTPDNFQSRRPNTSFCFLDIRSPGLGDTAMYLCATSPRLEKGETGELFFGEGSRLTVL.

The rearrangement joins TRBV9 to TRBJ1-4, with 10 bases fitting TRBD1. Germline lookup yields CDR1 SGDLS and CDR2 YYNGEE. This CDR3 comprises 15 residues. V lost 4 bases, J lost 4 bases, and 4 bases stayed unmatched. The CDR3 nucleotides read TGTGCCAGCAGCTTAAGGACAGGGGGTAATGAAAAACTGTTTTTT. It encodes CASSLRTGGNEKLFF.

The chain has TRBV11-2 and TRBJ2-5; D is unclear. Germline-derived CDR1 and CDR2 are SGHAT and FQNNGV. V was trimmed by 3 bases and J by 5 bases, leaving 10 bases between them. This CDR3 contains 13 residues. This CDR3 reads CASSFGLMETQYF. In DNA form, the CDR3 reads TGTGCCAGCAGCTTTGGGCTAATGGAGACCCAGTACTTC.

This chain joins TRBV7-2 and TRBJ2-3, with D possibly being TRBD1 (5 bases). The CDR3 extends over 15 amino acids. From germline, CDR1 is SGHTA and CDR2 FQGNSA. The germline V and J ends were trimmed by 1 base and 3 bases, with 11 bases remaining between them. CDR3 sequence: CASSLEGRGTDTQYF. The CDR3, as DNA: TGTGCCAGCAGCTTAGAGGGGCGAGGAACAGATACGCAGTATTTT.